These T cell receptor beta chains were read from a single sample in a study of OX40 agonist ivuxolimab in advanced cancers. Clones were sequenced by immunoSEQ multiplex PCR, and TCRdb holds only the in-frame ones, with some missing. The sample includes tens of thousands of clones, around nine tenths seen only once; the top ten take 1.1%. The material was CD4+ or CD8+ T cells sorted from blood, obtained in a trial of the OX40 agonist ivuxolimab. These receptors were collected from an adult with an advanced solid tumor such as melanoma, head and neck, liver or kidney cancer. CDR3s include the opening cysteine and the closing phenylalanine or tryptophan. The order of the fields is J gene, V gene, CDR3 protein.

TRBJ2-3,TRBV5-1,CASSLLGRNTDTQYF
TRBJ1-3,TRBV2,CASSEGGGGNTIYF
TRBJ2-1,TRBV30,CAWSVRGQLQFF
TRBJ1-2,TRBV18,CASSGNESPGYGYTF
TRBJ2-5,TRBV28,CASNLSGAGTGRETQYF
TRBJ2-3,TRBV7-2,CASGREFTDTQYF
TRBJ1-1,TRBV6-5,CASSYGPMNTEAFF
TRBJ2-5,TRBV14,CASSQGTLVFRTETQYF
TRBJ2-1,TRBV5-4,CAGRKGGLEGNEQFF
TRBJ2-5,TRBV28,CASRSGSTETQYF